This T cell receptor (beta chain) was identified in a study of blood T cell repertoires in COVID-19. With V trimmed by 4 bases and J by 8 bases, 8 bases remained unmatched. This CDR3 has 14 residues. In germline, CDR1 is SGHRS, CDR2 YFSETQ. The table came from immunoSEQ multiplex PCR; TCRdb's copy has only in-frame clones and leaves some out. The profile shows 100,000 to 150,000 clones, roughly nine tenths of them singletons. The receptor was derived from a woman in her 70s with COVID-19, enrolled during active disease. Sequencing input: peripheral blood. The rearrangement links TRBV5-1 to TRBJ1-4, with 7 bases aligning to TRBD1. The CDR3 sequence: CASSIRDSQEKLFF. CDR3 in DNA: TGCGCCAGCAGCATCCGGGACAGCCAGGAAAAACTGTTTTTT.